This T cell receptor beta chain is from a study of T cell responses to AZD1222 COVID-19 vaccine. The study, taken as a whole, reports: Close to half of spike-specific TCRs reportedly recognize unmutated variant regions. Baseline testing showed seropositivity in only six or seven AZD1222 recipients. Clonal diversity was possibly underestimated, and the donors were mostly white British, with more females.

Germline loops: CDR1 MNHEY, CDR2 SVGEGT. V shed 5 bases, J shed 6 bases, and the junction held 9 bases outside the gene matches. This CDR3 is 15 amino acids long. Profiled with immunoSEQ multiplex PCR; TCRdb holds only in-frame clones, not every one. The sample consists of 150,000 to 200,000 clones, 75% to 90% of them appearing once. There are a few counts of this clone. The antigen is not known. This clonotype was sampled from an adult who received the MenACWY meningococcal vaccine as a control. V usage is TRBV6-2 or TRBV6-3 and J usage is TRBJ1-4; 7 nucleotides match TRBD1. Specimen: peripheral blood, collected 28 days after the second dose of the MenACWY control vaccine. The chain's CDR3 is CASSTRQGDYEKLFF. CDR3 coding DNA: TGTGCCAGCAGTACCCGACAGGGTGATTATGAAAAACTGTTTTTT.